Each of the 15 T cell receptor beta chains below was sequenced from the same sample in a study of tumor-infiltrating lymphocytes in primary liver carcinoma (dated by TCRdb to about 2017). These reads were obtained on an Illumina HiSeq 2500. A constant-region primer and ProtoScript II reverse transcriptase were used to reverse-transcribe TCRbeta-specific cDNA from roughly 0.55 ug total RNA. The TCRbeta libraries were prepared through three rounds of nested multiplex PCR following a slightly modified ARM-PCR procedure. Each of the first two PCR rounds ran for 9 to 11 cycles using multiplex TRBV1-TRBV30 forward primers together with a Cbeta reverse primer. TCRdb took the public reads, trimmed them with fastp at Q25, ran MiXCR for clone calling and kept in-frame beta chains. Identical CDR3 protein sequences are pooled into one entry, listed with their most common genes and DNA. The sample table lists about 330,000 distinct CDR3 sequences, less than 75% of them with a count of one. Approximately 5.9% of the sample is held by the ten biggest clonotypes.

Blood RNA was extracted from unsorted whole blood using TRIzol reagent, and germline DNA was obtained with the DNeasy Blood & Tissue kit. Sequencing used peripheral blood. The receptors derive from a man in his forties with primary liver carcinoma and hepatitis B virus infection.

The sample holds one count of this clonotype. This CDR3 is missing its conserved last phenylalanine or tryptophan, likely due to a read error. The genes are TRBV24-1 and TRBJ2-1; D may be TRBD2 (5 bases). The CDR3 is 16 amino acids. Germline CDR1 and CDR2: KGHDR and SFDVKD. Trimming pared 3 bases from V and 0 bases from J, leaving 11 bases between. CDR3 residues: CATSDALALSYNEQFL. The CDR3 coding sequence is TGTGCCACCAGTGATGCTCTAGCCCTCTCCTACAATGAGCAGTTCTTG.

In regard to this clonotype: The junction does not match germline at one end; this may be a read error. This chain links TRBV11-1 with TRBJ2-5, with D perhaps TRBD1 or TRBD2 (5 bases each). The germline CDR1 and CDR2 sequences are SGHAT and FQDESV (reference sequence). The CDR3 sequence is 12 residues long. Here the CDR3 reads CASSLGRGTPYF. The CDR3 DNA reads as TGTGCCAGCAGCTTGGGCCGAGGGACCCCGTACTTC.

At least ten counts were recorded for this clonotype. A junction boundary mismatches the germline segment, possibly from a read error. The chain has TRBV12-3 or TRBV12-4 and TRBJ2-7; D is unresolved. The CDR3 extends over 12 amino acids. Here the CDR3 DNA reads TGTGCCAGCAGTTTTCGGCCCGCCGCTCCGGACTTC. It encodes CASSFRPAAPDF.

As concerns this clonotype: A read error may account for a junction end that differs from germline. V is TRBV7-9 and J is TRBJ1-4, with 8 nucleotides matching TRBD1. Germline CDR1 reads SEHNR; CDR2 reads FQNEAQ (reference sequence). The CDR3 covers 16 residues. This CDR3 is CDSSSPSDRVDEKLFF. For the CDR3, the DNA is TGTGACAGCAGCTCCCCCTCGGACAGGGTTGATGAGAAACTGTTTTTT.

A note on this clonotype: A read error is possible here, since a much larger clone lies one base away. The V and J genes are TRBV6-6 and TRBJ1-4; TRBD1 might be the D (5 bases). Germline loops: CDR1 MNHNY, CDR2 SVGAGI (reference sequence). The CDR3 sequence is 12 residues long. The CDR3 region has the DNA TGTGCCAGCAATTACGAACAGGCAAAACTGTTTTTT. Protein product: CASNYEQAKLFF.

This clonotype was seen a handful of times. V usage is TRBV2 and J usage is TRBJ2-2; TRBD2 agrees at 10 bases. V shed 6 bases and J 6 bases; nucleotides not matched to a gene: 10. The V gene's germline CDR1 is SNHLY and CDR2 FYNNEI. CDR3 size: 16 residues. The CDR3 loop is CASRSSILAGSGELFF. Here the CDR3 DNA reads TGTGCCAGCAGATCTTCAATACTAGCGGGATCCGGGGAGCTGTTTTTT.

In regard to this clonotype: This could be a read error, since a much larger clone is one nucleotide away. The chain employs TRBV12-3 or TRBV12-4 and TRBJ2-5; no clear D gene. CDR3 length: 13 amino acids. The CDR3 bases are TGTGCCAGCAGTTTACAGAGCCAAGAGACCCATTACTTC. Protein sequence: CASSLQSQETHYF.

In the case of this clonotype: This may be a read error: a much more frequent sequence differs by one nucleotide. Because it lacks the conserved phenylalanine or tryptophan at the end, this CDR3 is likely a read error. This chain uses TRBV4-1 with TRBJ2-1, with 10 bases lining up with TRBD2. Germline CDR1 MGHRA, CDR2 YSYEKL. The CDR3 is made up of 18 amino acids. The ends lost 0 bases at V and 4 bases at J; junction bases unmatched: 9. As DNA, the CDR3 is TGCGCCAGCAGCCAAGATCGGGCTAGCGGGAGTTCTTACAATGAGCAGTTCATC. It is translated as CASSQDRASGSSYNEQFI.

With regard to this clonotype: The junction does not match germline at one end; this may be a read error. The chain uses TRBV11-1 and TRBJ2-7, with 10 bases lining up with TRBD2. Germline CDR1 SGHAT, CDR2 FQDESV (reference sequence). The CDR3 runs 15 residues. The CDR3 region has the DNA TGTACCAGTAGCCACCGGACTAGCGGAGTAGGGGAGCAGTACTTC. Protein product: CTSSHRTSGVGEQYF.

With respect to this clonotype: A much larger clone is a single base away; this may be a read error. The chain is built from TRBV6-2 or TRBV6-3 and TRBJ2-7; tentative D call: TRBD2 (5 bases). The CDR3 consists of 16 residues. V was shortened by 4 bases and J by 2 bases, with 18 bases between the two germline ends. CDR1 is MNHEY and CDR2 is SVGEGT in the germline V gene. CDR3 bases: TGTGCCAGCAGTTGCTCGATTCCTAGCCTGCCCTACGAGCAGTACTTC. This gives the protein CASSCSIPSLPYEQYF.

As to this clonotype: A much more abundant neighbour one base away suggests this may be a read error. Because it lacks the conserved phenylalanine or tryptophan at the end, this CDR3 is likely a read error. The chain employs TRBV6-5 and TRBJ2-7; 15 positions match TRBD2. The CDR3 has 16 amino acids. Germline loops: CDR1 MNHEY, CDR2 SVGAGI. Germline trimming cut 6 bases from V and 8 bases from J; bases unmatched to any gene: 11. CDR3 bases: TGTGCCAGCAGCCCGGGACTAGCGGGAGGTTTTCTAAAGCAGTACTTA. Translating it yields CASSPGLAGGFLKQYL.

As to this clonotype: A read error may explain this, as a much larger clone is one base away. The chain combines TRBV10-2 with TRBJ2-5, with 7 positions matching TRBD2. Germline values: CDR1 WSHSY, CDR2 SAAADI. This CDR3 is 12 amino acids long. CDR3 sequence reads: CVSGTSLETQYF. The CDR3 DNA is TGCGTCAGCGGGACGTCCCTAGAGACCCAGTACTTC.

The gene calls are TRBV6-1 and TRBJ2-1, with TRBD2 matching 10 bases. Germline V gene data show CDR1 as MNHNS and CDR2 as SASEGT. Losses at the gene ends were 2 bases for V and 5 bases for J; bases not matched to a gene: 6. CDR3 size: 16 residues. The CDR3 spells CASSEPLAGENNEQFF. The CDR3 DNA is TGTGCCAGCAGTGAACCCCTAGCGGGAGAGAACAATGAGCAGTTCTTC.

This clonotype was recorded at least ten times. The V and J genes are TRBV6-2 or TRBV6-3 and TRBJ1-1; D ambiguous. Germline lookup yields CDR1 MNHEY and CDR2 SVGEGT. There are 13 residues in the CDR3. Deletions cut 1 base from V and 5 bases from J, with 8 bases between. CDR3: CASSYFRGTEAFF. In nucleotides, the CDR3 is TGTGCCAGCAGTTACTTTCGTGGGACTGAAGCTTTCTTT.

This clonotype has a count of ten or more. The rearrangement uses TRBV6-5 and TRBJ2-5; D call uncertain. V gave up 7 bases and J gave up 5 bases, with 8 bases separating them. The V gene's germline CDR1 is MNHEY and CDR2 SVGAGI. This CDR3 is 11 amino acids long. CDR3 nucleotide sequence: TGTGCCAGCACCCACGAGGAGACCCAGTACTTC. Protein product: CASTHEETQYF.